The 3 T cell receptor beta chains below come from one sample, sequenced in a study of shared clonotypes between healthy human individuals. Assay used: immunoSEQ multiplex PCR; TCRdb lists only in-frame clones, some missing. This table holds around 500,000 clones, around 85% found once. Sequenced sample: PBMCs. Receptor source: a woman aged 40 to 50 in good health. Some clones in this sample may be carry-over from other donors' samples.

Comment on this clone: Since a far larger clone is one base different, this is likely a read error. The V and J genes are TRBV5-1 and TRBJ2-3; a possible D gene is TRBD1 (6 bases). The V gene's germline CDR1 is SGHRS and CDR2 YFSETQ. The CDR3 contains 15 residues. The CDR3, as DNA: TGCGCCAGCAGCTTGGCCAGGGGAACCGCAGATACGCAGTGTTTT. Translated: CASSLARGTADTQCF.

Concerning this clone itself: A far larger clone is off by one base, so a read error is likely. The V and J genes are TRBV9 and TRBJ2-7; tentatively, D is TRBD1 (5 bases). CDR1 and CDR2 (germline): SGDLS, YYNGEE. Trimming took 4 bases from V and 2 from J, leaving 13 bases between them. The CDR3 has 14 residues. The CDR3: CASSPSAGTYEQYF. Here the CDR3 DNA reads TGTGCCAGCAGCCCCTCGGCAGGGACCTACGAGCAGTACTTC. Using reference TRBV9 and TRBJ2-7 for the parts outside the CDR3, the full variable domain is DSGVTQTPKHLITATGQRVTLRCSPRSGDLSVYWYQQSLDQGLQFLIQYYNGEERAKGNILERFSAQQFPDLHSELNLSSLELGDSALYFCASSPSAGTYEQYFGPGTRLTVT.

This clone showed up just once. This chain links TRBV11-2 with TRBJ2-7; D not resolved. The CDR3 has 14 amino acids. Germline CDR1 and CDR2: SGHAT and FQNNGV. The V end was cut by 5 bases, the J end by 7 bases, with 18 bases between. The CDR3 coding sequence is TGTGCCAGCAGCCCCTTGACTGGCATTGGGGAGCAGTACTTC. Its protein product is CASSPLTGIGEQYF.